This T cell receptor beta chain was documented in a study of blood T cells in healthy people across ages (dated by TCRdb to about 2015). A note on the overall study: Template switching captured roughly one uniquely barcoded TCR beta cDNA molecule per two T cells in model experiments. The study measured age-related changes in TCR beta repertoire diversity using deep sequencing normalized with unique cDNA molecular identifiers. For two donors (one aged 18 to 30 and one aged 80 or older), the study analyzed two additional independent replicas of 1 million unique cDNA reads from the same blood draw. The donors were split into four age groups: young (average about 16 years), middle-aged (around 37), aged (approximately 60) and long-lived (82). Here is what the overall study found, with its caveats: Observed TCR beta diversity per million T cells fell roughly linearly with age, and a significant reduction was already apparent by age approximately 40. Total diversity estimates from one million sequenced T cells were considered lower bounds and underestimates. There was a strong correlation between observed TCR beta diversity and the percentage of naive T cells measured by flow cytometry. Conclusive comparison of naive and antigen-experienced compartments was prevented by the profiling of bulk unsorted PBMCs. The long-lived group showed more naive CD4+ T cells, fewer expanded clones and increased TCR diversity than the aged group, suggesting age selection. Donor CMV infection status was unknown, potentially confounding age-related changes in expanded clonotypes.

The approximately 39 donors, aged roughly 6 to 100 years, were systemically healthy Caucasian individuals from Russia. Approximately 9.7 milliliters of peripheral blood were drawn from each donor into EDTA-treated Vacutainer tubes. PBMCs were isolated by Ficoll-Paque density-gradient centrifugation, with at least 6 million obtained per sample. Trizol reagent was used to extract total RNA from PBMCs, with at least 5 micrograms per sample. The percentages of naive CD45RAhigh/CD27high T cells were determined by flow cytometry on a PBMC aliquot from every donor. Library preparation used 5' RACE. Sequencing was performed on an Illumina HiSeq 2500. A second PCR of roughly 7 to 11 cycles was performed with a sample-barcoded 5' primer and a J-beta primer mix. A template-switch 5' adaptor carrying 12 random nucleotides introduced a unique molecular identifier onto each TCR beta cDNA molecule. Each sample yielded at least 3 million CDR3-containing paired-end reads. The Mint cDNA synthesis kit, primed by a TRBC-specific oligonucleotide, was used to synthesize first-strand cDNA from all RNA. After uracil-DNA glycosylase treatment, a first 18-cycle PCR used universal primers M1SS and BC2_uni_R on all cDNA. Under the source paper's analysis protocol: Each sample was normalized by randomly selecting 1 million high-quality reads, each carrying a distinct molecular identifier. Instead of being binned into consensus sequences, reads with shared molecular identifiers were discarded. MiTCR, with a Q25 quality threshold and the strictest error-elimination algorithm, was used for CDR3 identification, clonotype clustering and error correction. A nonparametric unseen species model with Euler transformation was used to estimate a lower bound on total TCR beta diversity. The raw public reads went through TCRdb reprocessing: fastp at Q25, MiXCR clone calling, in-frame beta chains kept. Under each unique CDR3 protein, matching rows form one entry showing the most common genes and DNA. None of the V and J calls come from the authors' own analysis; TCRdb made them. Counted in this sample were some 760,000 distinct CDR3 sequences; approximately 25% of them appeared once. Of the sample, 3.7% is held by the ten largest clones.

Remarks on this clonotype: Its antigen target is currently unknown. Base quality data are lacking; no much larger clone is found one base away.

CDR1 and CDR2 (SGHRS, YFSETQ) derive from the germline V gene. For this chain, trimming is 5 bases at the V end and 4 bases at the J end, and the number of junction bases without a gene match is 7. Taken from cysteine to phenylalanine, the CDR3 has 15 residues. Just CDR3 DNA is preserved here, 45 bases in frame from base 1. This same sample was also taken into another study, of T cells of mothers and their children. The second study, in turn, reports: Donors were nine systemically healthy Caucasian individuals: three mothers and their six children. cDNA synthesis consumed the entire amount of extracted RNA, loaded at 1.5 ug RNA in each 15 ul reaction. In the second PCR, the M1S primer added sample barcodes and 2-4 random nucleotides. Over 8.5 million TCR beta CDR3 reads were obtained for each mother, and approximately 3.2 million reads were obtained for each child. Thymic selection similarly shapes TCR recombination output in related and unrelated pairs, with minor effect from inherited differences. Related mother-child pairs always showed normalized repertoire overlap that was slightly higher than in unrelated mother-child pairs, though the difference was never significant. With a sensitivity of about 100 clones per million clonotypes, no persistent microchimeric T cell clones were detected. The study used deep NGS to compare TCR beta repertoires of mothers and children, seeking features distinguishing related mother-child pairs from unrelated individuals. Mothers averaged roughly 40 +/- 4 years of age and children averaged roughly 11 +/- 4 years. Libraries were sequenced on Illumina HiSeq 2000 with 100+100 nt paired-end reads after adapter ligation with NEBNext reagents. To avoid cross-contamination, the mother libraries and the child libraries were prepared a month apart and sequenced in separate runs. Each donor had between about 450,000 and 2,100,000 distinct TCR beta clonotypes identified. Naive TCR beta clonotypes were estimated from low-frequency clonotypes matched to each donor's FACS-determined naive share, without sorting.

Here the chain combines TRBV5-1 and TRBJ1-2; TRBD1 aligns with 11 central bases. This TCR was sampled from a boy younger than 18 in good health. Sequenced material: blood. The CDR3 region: CASRPWTGGGYGYTF. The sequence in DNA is TGCGCCAGCAGACCCTGGACAGGGGGCGGCTATGGCTACACCTTC. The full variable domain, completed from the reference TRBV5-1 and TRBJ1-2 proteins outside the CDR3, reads KAGVTQTPRYLIKTRGQQVTLSCSPISGHRSVSWYQQTPGQGLQFLFEYFSETQRNKGNFPGRFSGRQFSNSRSEMNVSTLELGDSALYLCASRPWTGGGYGYTFGSGTRLTVV.